This T cell receptor (beta chain) stems from a study of spatial heterogeneity in lung cancer. Germline CDR1 reads MRHNA; CDR2 reads SNTAGT. V was clipped by 4 bases and J by 4 bases; unmatched bases: 5. The CDR3 length is 15 residues. Regarding the study as a whole: In tumors, expanded intratumoral alpha and beta TCR counts tracked mutation counts.

Regarding time point: sample taken at primary tumor resection. At least ten counts were recorded for this clonotype. What it recognizes is unknown. One entry per CDR3 protein results from TCRdb running MiXCR on the 5' RACE reads. The data hold about 100,000 distinct CDR3 sequences, with 3.5% to 5% observed a single time. This rearrangement joins TRBV6-4 to TRBJ2-3, with TRBD2 matching over 10 bases. The sequencing used lung tumor tissue, collected at surgery. The sequence came from a male donor with early-stage non-small cell lung cancer. As DNA, the CDR3 is TGTGCCAGCAGTGGGATAGCGGGAGGATCAGATACGCAGTATTTT. This gives the protein CASSGIAGGSDTQYF.